The rows below give T cell receptor beta chains drawn from one sample of a study of blood T cell repertoires in COVID-19. Only in-frame clones appear in the TCRdb table, and some are missing; sequencing was by immunoSEQ multiplex PCR. Of about 45,000 clones detected, approximately 80% appear once; the ten largest clones hold 11% to 15%. Input material: peripheral blood. Receptors originate from a human donor in a cohort sampled during active COVID-19. Each CDR3 is given with its conserved first and last residue. A D gene is named only where the DNA matches it firmly. Only some rows state a clone size, as once, few, many or a class for expanded clones.

v_call	d_call	clone_size	j_call	cdr3_aa	cdr3_nt
TRBV5-4	-	few	TRBJ2-7	CASSLDTADYEQYF	TGTGCCAGCAGCTTGGACACAGCCGATTACGAGCAGTACTTC
TRBV5-5	-	-	TRBJ2-5	CASTSWGQQETQYF	TGTGCCAGCACCTCCTGGGGACAACAAGAGACCCAGTACTTC
TRBV6-5	TRBD2	few	TRBJ2-7	CASRTSGAYEQYF	TGTGCCAGCAGGACTAGCGGGGCCTACGAGCAGTACTTC
TRBV7-8	TRBD2	-	TRBJ2-7	CASSWREPPYEQYF	TGTGCCAGCAGCTGGCGGGAGCCTCCCTACGAGCAGTACTTC
TRBV24-1	-	-	TRBJ2-3	CATSGFTDTQYF	TGTGCCACCTCCGGGTTTACAGATACGCAGTATTTT
TRBV7-2	TRBD1	-	TRBJ1-2	CASSLGSGTGEGYGYTF	TGTGCCAGCAGCTTAGGGTCCGGGACAGGGGAAGGCTATGGCTACACCTTC
TRBV11-3	-	-	TRBJ2-6	CASSLSPSGANVLTF	TGTGCCAGCAGCTTGTCCCCGTCGGGGGCCAACGTCCTGACTTTC
TRBV6-1	TRBD2	-	TRBJ2-5	CASSKGTSGSRETQYF	TGTGCCAGCAGTAAAGGGACTAGCGGGAGCCGAGAGACCCAGTACTTC
TRBV10-3	TRBD2	-	TRBJ2-2	CAISEAGTSGPNTGELFF	TGTGCCATCAGTGAGGCCGGGACTAGCGGACCGAACACCGGGGAGCTGTTTTTT
TRBV5-1	TRBD2	-	TRBJ2-5	CASSWNTGGGETQYF	TGCGCCAGCAGCTGGAATACGGGAGGGGGTGAGACCCAGTACTTC
TRBV29-1	TRBD1	-	TRBJ2-7	CSVGTGEIYEQYF	TGCAGCGTCGGGACAGGGGAAATCTACGAGCAGTACTTC
TRBV6-1	-	-	TRBJ2-4	CASSELEVNIQYF	TGTGCCAGCAGTGAATTAGAGGTAAACATTCAGTACTTC
TRBV6-1	-	-	TRBJ1-3	CASSDRPEQGGNTIYF	TGTGCCAGCAGTGACCGACCGGAACAGGGTGGAAACACCATATATTTT
TRBV27	-	-	TRBJ2-1	CASTRGQMSSYNEQFF	TGTGCCAGCACCCGTGGACAGATGAGCTCCTACAATGAGCAGTTCTTC
TRBV3-1/TRBV3-2	TRBD1	many	TRBJ1-3	CASSQGFTGGVNTIYF	TGTGCCAGCAGCCAAGGGTTTACAGGGGGCGTGAACACCATATATTTT
TRBV6-2/TRBV6-3	TRBD1	-	TRBJ1-2	CASSYMRRQGRKGYTF	TGTGCCAGCAGTTACATGAGGAGACAGGGGCGAAAAGGCTACACCTTC
TRBV7-2	TRBD1	once	TRBJ1-1	CASSLQGADTEAFF	TGTGCCAGCAGCTTACAGGGGGCGGACACTGAAGCTTTCTTT
TRBV28	-	few	TRBJ2-2	CATSANPGELFF	TGTGCCACCTCTGCGAACCCCGGGGAGCTGTTTTTT
TRBV19	TRBD2	-	TRBJ2-3	CASSVRLAGGRDTQYF	TGTGCCAGTAGTGTACGACTAGCGGGAGGGCGAGATACGCAGTATTTT
TRBV12-2	-	-	TRBJ2-1	CASRGMKKGYGEQFF	TGTGCAAGTCGCGGTATGAAGAAGGGGTACGGGGAGCAGTTCTTC
TRBV5-5	TRBD1	-	TRBJ2-2	CASSLDRATGGFVGELFF	TGTGCCAGCAGCTTGGATAGAGCGACAGGGGGCTTCGTCGGGGAGCTGTTTTTT
TRBV27	-	-	TRBJ1-1	CASSNQGLTEAFF	TGTGCCAGCAGTAACCAGGGACTCACTGAAGCTTTCTTT
TRBV2	-	-	TRBJ2-7	CASSPLGAYEQYF	TGTGCCAGCAGCCCCCTAGGGGCCTACGAGCAGTACTTC
TRBV18	-	-	TRBJ2-1	CASSPERALSYNEQFF	TGTGCCAGCTCACCAGAGCGGGCGTTATCCTACAATGAGCAGTTCTTC
TRBV5-1	-	-	TRBJ2-3	CASSSQGGADTQYF	TGCGCCAGCAGCTCCCAGGGTGGCGCAGATACGCAGTATTTT
TRBV7-2	TRBD2	few	TRBJ2-2	CASSFPSGSTGELFF	TGTGCCAGCAGCTTCCCTAGCGGGAGCACCGGGGAGCTGTTTTTT
TRBV11-2	TRBD2	few	TRBJ2-2	CASSPLSGRNTGELFF	TGTGCCAGCAGCCCCCTAAGCGGGAGGAACACCGGGGAGCTGTTTTTT
TRBV4-1	-	once	TRBJ1-4	CASSPAGTTNEKLFF	TGCGCCAGCAGCCCCGCCGGGACAACTAATGAAAAACTGTTTTTT
TRBV3-1/TRBV3-2	-	few	TRBJ1-6	CASSQYRGSPLHF	TGTGCCAGCAGCCAATATCGGGGGTCACCCCTCCACTTT
TRBV7-6	-	-	TRBJ2-2	CASSLNRNTGELFF	TGTGCCAGCAGCTTAAATCGGAACACCGGGGAGCTGTTTTTT
TRBV7-6	-	-	TRBJ2-2	CASSPRLQNTGELFF	TGTGCCAGCAGCCCGCGTCTTCAGAACACCGGGGAGCTGTTTTTT
TRBV11-3	TRBD2	-	TRBJ2-1	CASSLDPWREGDNEQFF	TGTGCCAGCAGCTTAGATCCGTGGCGGGAGGGTGACAATGAGCAGTTCTTC
TRBV23-1	TRBD1	once	TRBJ2-3	CASSQIGGTVLSTDTQYF	TGCGCCAGCAGTCAAATCGGTGGGACAGTCCTTAGCACAGATACGCAGTATTTT
TRBV7-2	TRBD1	-	TRBJ1-2	CASSLRQGGYGYTF	TGTGCCAGCAGCTTAAGACAGGGAGGATATGGCTACACCTTC
TRBV30	TRBD1	-	TRBJ1-1	CAWIGTEWTEAFF	TGTGCCTGGATCGGGACAGAATGGACTGAAGCTTTCTTT
TRBV18	TRBD2	-	TRBJ2-5	CASSPPDRVGGPSETQYF	TGTGCCAGCTCACCACCGGATCGAGTGGGAGGGCCCTCAGAGACCCAGTACTTC
TRBV7-2	-	-	TRBJ2-1	CASSTAPLGGRNEQFF	TGTGCCAGCAGCACCGCCCCCCTCGGAGGACGAAATGAGCAGTTCTTC
TRBV4-1	TRBD1	-	TRBJ2-3	CASSRLGIRGPGGTQYF	TGCGCCAGCAGCCGCCTCGGGATTAGGGGCCCAGGGGGTACGCAGTATTTT
TRBV7-2	-	-	TRBJ2-1	CASSLVPPSDEQFF	TGTGCCAGCAGCTTAGTTCCCCCCTCGGATGAGCAGTTCTTC
TRBV19	TRBD2	-	TRBJ2-1	CASSSALAGYNEQFF	TGTGCCAGTAGTTCAGCTCTAGCGGGATACAATGAGCAGTTCTTC
TRBV5-1	-	-	TRBJ2-5	CASSLSASLGKETQYF	TGCGCCAGCAGCTTGTCCGCTAGCTTGGGGAAAGAGACCCAGTACTTC
TRBV19	-	once	TRBJ1-1	CASGAWGNTEAFF	TGTGCCAGTGGGGCGTGGGGGAACACTGAAGCTTTCTTT
TRBV6-2/TRBV6-3	TRBD2	-	TRBJ2-3	CASSYSTSIAGGRKYF	TGTGCCAGCAGTTACTCGACAAGTATAGCGGGAGGAAGAAAGTATTTT
TRBV3-1/TRBV3-2	TRBD1	-	TRBJ1-2	CASSLQDRDRDLYGYTF	TGTGCCAGCAGCCTTCAAGACCGGGACAGGGATCTCTATGGCTACACCTTC
TRBV11-2	-	-	TRBJ2-1	CASRQGANNEQFF	TGTGCCAGCAGGCAAGGGGCTAACAATGAGCAGTTCTTC
TRBV5-4	TRBD1	-	TRBJ1-3	CASSLDRAGNTIYF	TGTGCCAGCAGTCTGGACAGGGCAGGAAACACCATATATTTT
TRBV2	-	-	TRBJ1-1	CASHRVFRGEAFF	TGTGCCAGCCACCGTGTTTTTAGGGGGGAAGCTTTCTTT
TRBV14	-	-	TRBJ2-1	CASSSWPYRRNEQFF	TGTGCCAGCAGCTCCTGGCCGTATCGTCGTAATGAGCAGTTCTTC
TRBV5-1	-	-	TRBJ1-4	CASARGGLGEKLFF	TGCGCCAGCGCCCGCGGGGGATTGGGGGAAAAACTGTTTTTT
TRBV30	TRBD1	-	TRBJ1-2	CAWYDLGTGVLGYTF	TGTGCCTGGTACGACCTCGGGACAGGGGTGCTTGGCTACACCTTC
TRBV7-9	-	few	TRBJ1-1	CASERERGNTEAFF	TGTGCCAGCGAAAGGGAACGGGGGAACACTGAAGCTTTCTTT
TRBV6-6	-	-	TRBJ2-7	CASTSTSGKQYF	TGTGCCAGCACCTCGACCTCAGGGAAACAGTACTTC
TRBV11-3	-	once	TRBJ2-7	CASSSLYEQYF	TGTGCCAGCAGCTCCCTCTACGAGCAGTACTTC